These T cell receptor beta chains were read from a single sample in a study of blood T cell repertoires in COVID-19. The protocol was immunoSEQ multiplex PCR, while the TCRdb copy is restricted to in-frame clones and leaves out a portion. The sample lists tens of thousands of clones, more than 85% occurring once. Sequencing was done on a sample of peripheral blood. These receptors all come from a man older than 75 in a cohort sampled during active COVID-19. The CDR3 runs from the conserved cysteine through the conserved F or W. A D gene is named only where the DNA matches it firmly.

CDR3nt,CDR3aa,v_gene,d_gene,j_gene
TGCAGCGTCCCCGGGACTAGCGGGAGTGCCGGGGAGCTGTTTTTT,CSVPGTSGSAGELFF,TRBV29-1,TRBD2,TRBJ2-2
TGCAGCGTTTTTAGGACAGGGGGGAGAGCTTTCTTT,CSVFRTGGRAFF,TRBV29-1,TRBD1,TRBJ1-1
TGTGCCAGAAGCTCAACTAGCGGGGTCTCCTACGAGCAGTACTTC,CARSSTSGVSYEQYF,TRBV5-3,TRBD2,TRBJ2-7
TGTGCCAGCAGCGTCGACGGGGGGCAGAGCTCTGGAAACACCATATATTTT,CASSVDGGQSSGNTIYF,TRBV9,NA,TRBJ1-3
TGTGCCAGCAGCTTGGTCCTAGCGGGTACAGATACGCAGTATTTT,CASSLVLAGTDTQYF,TRBV5-5,TRBD2,TRBJ2-3
TGTGCCAGCTCACCTCCCATGAGTTCTGAAGCTTTCTTT,CASSPPMSSEAFF,TRBV18,NA,TRBJ1-1
TGTGCCAGCACGGCGGGAGTATCCTACAATGAGCAGTTCTTC,CASTAGVSYNEQFF,TRBV9,TRBD2,TRBJ2-1
TGCGCCAGCAGCTTGGATGCGGGGCCTTCGACAGAGACCCAGTACTTC,CASSLDAGPSTETQYF,TRBV5-1,NA,TRBJ2-5
TGTGCCAGCAGCTTGACAGGCCGGATGGGGAATGAGCAGTTCTTC,CASSLTGRMGNEQFF,TRBV7-2,NA,TRBJ2-1
TGTGCCACTTCATCGGGGGGCCGATTTAACTATGGCTACACCTTC,CATSSGGRFNYGYTF,TRBV10-3,NA,TRBJ1-2
TGTGCCAGCAGCTTCGGGACAGGGGTGCCTAACTATGGCTACACCTTC,CASSFGTGVPNYGYTF,TRBV7-2,TRBD1,TRBJ1-2